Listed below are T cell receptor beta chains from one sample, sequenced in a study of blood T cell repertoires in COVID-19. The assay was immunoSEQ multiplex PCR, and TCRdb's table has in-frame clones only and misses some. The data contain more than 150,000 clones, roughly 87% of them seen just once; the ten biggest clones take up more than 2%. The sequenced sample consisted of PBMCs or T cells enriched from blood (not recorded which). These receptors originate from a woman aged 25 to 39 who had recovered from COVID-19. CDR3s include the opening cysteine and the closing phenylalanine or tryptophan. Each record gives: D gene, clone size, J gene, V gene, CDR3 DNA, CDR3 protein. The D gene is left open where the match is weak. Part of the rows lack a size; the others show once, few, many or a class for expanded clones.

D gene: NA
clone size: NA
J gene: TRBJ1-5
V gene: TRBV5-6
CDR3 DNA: TGTGCCAGCAGCTTGAGAGGGGGAAGGGATCAGCCCCAGCATTTT
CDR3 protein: CASSLRGGRDQPQHF

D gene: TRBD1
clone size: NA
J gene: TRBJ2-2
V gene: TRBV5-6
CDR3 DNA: TGTGCCAGCAGCCCCGGGACAGGGCTCCCCGGGGAGCTGTTTTTT
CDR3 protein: CASSPGTGLPGELFF

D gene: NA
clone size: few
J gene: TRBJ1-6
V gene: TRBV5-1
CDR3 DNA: TGCGCCAGCAGCCAAGACACTTCCTATAATTCACCCCTCCACTTT
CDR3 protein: CASSQDTSYNSPLHF

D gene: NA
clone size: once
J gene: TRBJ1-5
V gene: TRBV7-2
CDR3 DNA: TGTGCCAGCAGCTCTACTACCCCAGGGGTTCTCCAGCCCCAGCATTTT
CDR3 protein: CASSSTTPGVLQPQHF

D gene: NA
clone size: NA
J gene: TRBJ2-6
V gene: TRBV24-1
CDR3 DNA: TGTGCCACACAGGGATCTGGGGCCAACGTCCTGACTTTC
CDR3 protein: CATQGSGANVLTF

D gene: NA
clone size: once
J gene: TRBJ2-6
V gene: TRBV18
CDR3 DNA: TGTGCCAGCTCCCGCTTAGAACGGGCTGGGGCCAACGTCCTGACTTTC
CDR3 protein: CASSRLERAGANVLTF

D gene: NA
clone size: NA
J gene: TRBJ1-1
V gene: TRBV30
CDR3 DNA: TGTGCCTGGAGTGGTCAGATGTTGAACACTGAAGCTTTCTTT
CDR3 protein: CAWSGQMLNTEAFF

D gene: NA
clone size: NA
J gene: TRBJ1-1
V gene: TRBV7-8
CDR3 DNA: TGTGCCAGCAGCTTATCCACAGGGATTGAAGCTTTCTTT
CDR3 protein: CASSLSTGIEAFF

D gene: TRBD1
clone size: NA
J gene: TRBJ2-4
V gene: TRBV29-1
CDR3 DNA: TGCAGCTCGACGACAGGGGAAAACATTCAGTACTTC
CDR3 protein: CSSTTGENIQYF

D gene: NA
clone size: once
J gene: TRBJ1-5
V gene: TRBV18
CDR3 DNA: TGTGCCAGCTCACCAGGGAGGGAACTTCAGCCCCAGCATTTT
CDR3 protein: CASSPGRELQPQHF

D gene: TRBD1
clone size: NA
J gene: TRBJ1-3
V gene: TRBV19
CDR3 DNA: TGTGCCAGCTGGGGCAGGGGGCCTTCTGGAAACACCATATATTTT
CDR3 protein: CASWGRGPSGNTIYF

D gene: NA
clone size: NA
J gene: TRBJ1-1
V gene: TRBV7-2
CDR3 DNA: TGTGCCAGCAGCTTACACGGAGGAGACACTGAAGCTTTCTTT
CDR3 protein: CASSLHGGDTEAFF

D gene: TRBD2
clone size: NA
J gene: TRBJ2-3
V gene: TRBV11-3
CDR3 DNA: TGTGCCAGCAGCTTAGTAGGCGCGGGAGCAGAGTCAGATACGCAGTATTTT
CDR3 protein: CASSLVGAGAESDTQYF

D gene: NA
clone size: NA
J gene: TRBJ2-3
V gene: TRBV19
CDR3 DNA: TGTGCCAGTAGTATAATGCGCGGGGGCGACGATACGCAGTATTTT
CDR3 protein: CASSIMRGGDDTQYF

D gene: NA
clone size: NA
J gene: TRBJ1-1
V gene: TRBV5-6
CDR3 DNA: TGTGCCAGCAGCTTGGTCGGTCTCACTGAAGCTTTCTTT
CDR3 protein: CASSLVGLTEAFF

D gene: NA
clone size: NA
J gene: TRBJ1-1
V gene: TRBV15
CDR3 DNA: TGTGCCACCAGGGGCGAGAACACTGAAGCTTTCTTT
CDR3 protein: CATRGENTEAFF

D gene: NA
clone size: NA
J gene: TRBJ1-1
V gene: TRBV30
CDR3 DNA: TGTGCCTGGAGTCGGCAGGTGAACACTGAAGCTTTCTTT
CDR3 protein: CAWSRQVNTEAFF

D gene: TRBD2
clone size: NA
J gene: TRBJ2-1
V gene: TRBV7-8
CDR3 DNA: TGTGCCAGCAGCCGGACTAGCGGGAGCTACAATGAGCAGTTCTTC
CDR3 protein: CASSRTSGSYNEQFF

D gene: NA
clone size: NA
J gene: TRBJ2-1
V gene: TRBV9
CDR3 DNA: TGTGCCAGCGGGGGCGGGCCTGACAATGAGCAGTTCTTC
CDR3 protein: CASGGGPDNEQFF

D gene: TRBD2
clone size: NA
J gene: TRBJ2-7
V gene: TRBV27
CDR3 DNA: TGTGCCAGCAGTCTAGCGGGGGATTACGAGCAGTACTTC
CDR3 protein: CASSLAGDYEQYF

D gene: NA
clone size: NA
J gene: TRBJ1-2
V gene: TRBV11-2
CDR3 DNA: TGTGCCAGCAGGGGGATGCAGGGGCAGGGCTACACCTTC
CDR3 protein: CASRGMQGQGYTF

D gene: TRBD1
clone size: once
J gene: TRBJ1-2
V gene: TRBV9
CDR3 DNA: TGTGCCAGCAGCCCGGGACAGTCATATGGCTACACCTTC
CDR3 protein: CASSPGQSYGYTF

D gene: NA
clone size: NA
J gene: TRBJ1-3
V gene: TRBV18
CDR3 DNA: TGTGCCAGCTCACCCCCCGGGAGGAACTCTGGAAACACCATATATTTT
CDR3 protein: CASSPPGRNSGNTIYF

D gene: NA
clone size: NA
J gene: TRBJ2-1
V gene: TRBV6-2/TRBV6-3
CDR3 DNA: TGTGCCAGCAGTTCCTACGGGAGCTCCTACAATGAGCAGTTCTTC
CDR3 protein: CASSSYGSSYNEQFF

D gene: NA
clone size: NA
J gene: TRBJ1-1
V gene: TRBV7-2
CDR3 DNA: TGTGCCAGCAGCTTAGTAATAGACAGAACGAACACTGAAGCTTTCTTT
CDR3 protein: CASSLVIDRTNTEAFF

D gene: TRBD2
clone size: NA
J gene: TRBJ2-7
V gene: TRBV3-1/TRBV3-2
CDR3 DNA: TGTGCCAGCAGCCAGAGCCGGACTAGTAGCGAGCAGTACTTC
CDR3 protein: CASSQSRTSSEQYF

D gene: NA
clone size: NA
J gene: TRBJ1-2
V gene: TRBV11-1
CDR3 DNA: TGTGCCAGCAGCTTAGCCCGGGGGGGCGACTATGGCTACACCTTC
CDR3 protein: CASSLARGGDYGYTF

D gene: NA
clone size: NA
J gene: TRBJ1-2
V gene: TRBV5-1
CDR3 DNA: TGCGCCAGCAGCTCCGCGGCAGCTAACTATGGCTACACCTTC
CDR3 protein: CASSSAAANYGYTF

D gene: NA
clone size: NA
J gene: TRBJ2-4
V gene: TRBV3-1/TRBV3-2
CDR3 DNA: TGTGCCAGCAGCCAAGACGTAAGCGGGAACATTCAGTACTTC
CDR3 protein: CASSQDVSGNIQYF

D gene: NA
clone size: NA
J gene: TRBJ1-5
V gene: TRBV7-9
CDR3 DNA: TGTGCCAGCAGCAAGGACAGTAGCAATCAGCCCCAGCATTTT
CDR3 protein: CASSKDSSNQPQHF

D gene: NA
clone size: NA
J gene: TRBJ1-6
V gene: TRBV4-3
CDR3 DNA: TGCGCCAGCAACCAAGATGTGGAGAAAGAACGGTCACCCCTCCACTTT
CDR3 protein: CASNQDVEKERSPLHF

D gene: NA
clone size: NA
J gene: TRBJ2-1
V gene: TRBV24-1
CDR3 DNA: TGTGCCACCAGTGATTTGGTGACAAGATCCTACAATGAGCAGTTCTTC
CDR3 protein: CATSDLVTRSYNEQFF

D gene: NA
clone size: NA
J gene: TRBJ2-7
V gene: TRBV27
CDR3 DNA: TGTGCCAGTCGGAGGGGGCGATCCGACGAGCAGTACTTC
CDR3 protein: CASRRGRSDEQYF

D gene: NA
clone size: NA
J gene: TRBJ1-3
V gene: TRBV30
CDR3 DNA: TGTGCCTGGTTAGGGGGAGCTGGAAACACCATATATTTT
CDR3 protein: CAWLGGAGNTIYF

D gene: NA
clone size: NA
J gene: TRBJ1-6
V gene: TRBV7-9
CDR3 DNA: TGTGCCACCTTCCCCTTAGGGGCGGATTCACCCCTCCACTTT
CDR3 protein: CATFPLGADSPLHF

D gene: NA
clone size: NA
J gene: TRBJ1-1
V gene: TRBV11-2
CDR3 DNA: TGTGCCAGCAGCCTGGCGGGACCCCTGAACACTGAAGCTTTCTTT
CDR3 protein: CASSLAGPLNTEAFF